This TCR beta chain comes out of a study of T cell responses to AZD1222 COVID-19 vaccine. Study findings and constraints: Dominant at 160-218 and 743-854, vaccine-associated CD4 TCRs also spanned spike.

V was clipped by 4 bases and J by 4 bases, with 14 bases between them. The CDR3 is made up of 15 amino acids. Germline V gene sequence: CDR1 MDHEN, CDR2 SYDVKM. Generated by immunoSEQ multiplex PCR, the TCRdb table keeps only in-frame clones and is missing some. The profile shows roughly 120,000 clones, around 88% of them singletons. Turning to this clone: Its matching antigen is unknown.

The source of this sequence is an adult who received the AZD1222 COVID-19 vaccine. The source material was peripheral blood, sampled 28 days after the second AZD1222 dose. This chain uses TRBV28 with TRBJ1-5; possibly TRBD1 for D (5 bases). The CDR3 protein is CASSSGGYGNQPQHF. The CDR3 DNA reads as TGTGCCAGCAGTTCGGGGGGGTACGGGAATCAGCCCCAGCATTTT.